This is a list of T cell receptor beta chains from one sample in a study of blood T cell repertoires in COVID-19. Assay used: immunoSEQ multiplex PCR; TCRdb lists only in-frame clones, some missing. The sample comprises about 140,000 clones, more than 70% of which are singletons, and about 8% rests with the top ten. The sample comprised peripheral blood. These receptors came from a woman aged 60-70 years with acute or convalescent COVID-19. The CDR3 runs from the conserved cysteine through the conserved F or W. Fields, in order: CDR3 protein, D gene, J gene, clone size, V gene. A D gene is named only where the DNA matches it firmly. Rows may omit the clone size; those that give it use once, few, many or a size class.

CASSPLRIMQNYGYTF . TRBJ1-2 . TRBV6-2/TRBV6-3
CASSITEGSNYGYTF . TRBJ1-2 . TRBV19
CASSRTTGFTETQYF . TRBJ2-5 . TRBV19
CASSAGTSGLMQYF TRBD2 TRBJ2-3 . TRBV7-2
CASSAQGATGELFF TRBD1 TRBJ2-2 . TRBV10-1
CASSIKTGTVYGYTF TRBD1 TRBJ1-2 few TRBV19
CASSYREASSYEQYF TRBD2 TRBJ2-7 . TRBV6-5
CASSLMLAGSYNEQFF TRBD2 TRBJ2-1 once TRBV27
CATRLAGGRDTQYF TRBD2 TRBJ2-3 . TRBV10-3
CASSDGRGYGYTF . TRBJ1-2 . TRBV6-1
CASSQPGGINYGYTF TRBD1 TRBJ1-2 once TRBV4-1
CASSIGGLLQETQYF . TRBJ2-5 . TRBV19
CASSWTAQRSPLHF . TRBJ1-6 . TRBV11-2
CASHRGGSTDTQYF TRBD2 TRBJ2-3 . TRBV4-1
CASSTGVTDTQYF . TRBJ2-3 . TRBV5-6